Below, 21 T cell receptor beta chains from the same sample are listed, as sequenced in a study of blood T cell repertoires in COVID-19. This table comes from immunoSEQ multiplex PCR, and its TCRdb copy is limited to in-frame clones, with some not included. Of roughly 500,000 clones listed, about nine tenths are singletons. Sequencing was done on a sample of PBMCs or T cells enriched from blood (not recorded which). These receptors were taken from a woman aged 55-75 years who had recovered from COVID-19.

The chain is built from TRBV10-3 and TRBJ2-5, with TRBD2 matching over 15 bases. The CDR3 loop spans 16 amino acids. Germline V gives CDR1 ENHRY, CDR2 SYGVKD. The junction had 2 bases not matched to a gene; V was cut back by 4 bases and J by 2 bases. CDR3: CAISVGTSGGQETQYF. CDR3 nucleotide sequence: TGTGCCATCAGTGTGGGGACTAGCGGGGGGCAAGAGACCCAGTACTTC.

The J gene is TRBJ2-7, the V gene TRBV2, with D maybe TRBD1 (6 bases). Trimming pared 6 bases from V and 1 base from J, leaving 16 bases between. CDR1 SNHLY and CDR2 FYNNEI come from the germline V gene. The CDR3 extends over 15 amino acids. This chain's CDR3 is CASRKYRDPSYEQYF. The CDR3 DNA sequence: TGTGCCAGCAGAAAGTACAGGGACCCTTCCTACGAGCAGTACTTC.

The chain joins TRBV4-1 to TRBJ1-3; 12 bases map to TRBD1. Trimming cost V 5 bases and J 3 bases; bases outside gene matches: 11. The CDR3 has 18 amino acids. The germline gives CDR1 MGHRA, CDR2 YSYEKL. Here the CDR3 reads CASSVRDRGQGNGNTIYF. CDR3 coding DNA: TGCGCCAGCAGCGTACGGGACAGGGGGCAGGGGAATGGAAACACCATATATTTT.

V gene TRBV5-6 combines with J gene TRBJ1-5, with a weak D call TRBD1 (5 bases). Looked up from germline, CDR1 is SGHDT and CDR2 is YYEEEE. Trimming removed 2 bases from V and 2 bases from J, with 14 bases in between. The CDR3 consists of 16 residues. The DNA of the CDR3 is TGTGCCAGCAGCTTCCCCAGGGCGGGGGGCAATCAGCCCCAGCATTTT. This sequence encodes CASSFPRAGGNQPQHF.

The chain links TRBV2 to TRBJ2-7; no firm D call. The germline V gene has CDR1 SNHLY and CDR2 FYNNEI. This CDR3 is 10 amino acids long. Trimming stripped 7 bases from V and 3 bases from J, with 4 bases between. This CDR3 is CASNGYEQYV. The DNA of the CDR3 is TGTGCCAGCAACGGCTACGAGCAGTACGTC.

V and J are TRBV2 and TRBJ2-1; D uncertain. Trimming left V 4 bases short and J 5 bases short, with 9 bases between. Germline loops: CDR1 SNHLY, CDR2 FYNNEI. The CDR3 loop spans 13 amino acids. DNA of the CDR3: TGTGCCAGCAGTGCCGGGTACCACAATGAGCAGTTCTTC. Protein sequence: CASSAGYHNEQFF.

The rearrangement joins TRBV6-5 to TRBJ2-3; no firm D call. The V and J ends lost 9 bases and 0 bases respectively, with 13 bases between them. Germline CDR1 MNHEY, CDR2 SVGAGI. The CDR3 runs to 14 residues. CDR3 nucleotide sequence: TGTGCCAGTCGGTCTACAGTTAGCACAGATACGCAGTATTTT. Protein: CASRSTVSTDTQYF.

This clone was seen only once. The chain joins TRBV6-1 to TRBJ1-5, with TRBD1 matching over 7 bases. V was clipped by 2 bases and J by 6 bases; unmatched bases: 4. The length of the CDR3 is 14 residues. Germline CDR1 and CDR2: MNHNS and SASEGT. The CDR3: CASSERTGVQPQHF. The CDR3 DNA is TGTGCCAGCAGTGAAAGGACAGGAGTTCAGCCCCAGCATTTT.

This clone was counted a few times. The chain has TRBV6-5 and TRBJ1-1; 12 bases match TRBD1. This CDR3 comprises 15 residues. The germline CDR1 and CDR2 sequences are MNHEY and SVGAGI. The ends lost 0 bases at V and 6 bases at J; junction bases unmatched: 2. CDR3 in amino acids: CASSYSGTGGSEAFF. CDR3 bases: TGTGCCAGCAGTTACTCCGGGACAGGGGGCTCTGAAGCTTTCTTT.

The chain employs TRBV14 and TRBJ2-7; 7 bases fit TRBD1. V gave up 3 bases and J gave up 2 bases; unmatched junction bases: 10. This CDR3 region has 16 residues. CDR1 and CDR2 from the germline V gene are SGHDN and FVKESK. The CDR3: CASSQKPETGTYEQYV. In DNA, the CDR3 is TGTGCCAGCAGCCAGAAACCCGAGACAGGGACCTACGAGCAGTACGTC.

The genes are TRBV6-4 and TRBJ1-2; 8 nucleotides agree with TRBD1. Germline loops: CDR1 MRHNA, CDR2 SNTAGT. The CDR3 extends over 15 amino acids. The V gene end was trimmed by 6 bases and the J gene end by 7 bases; junction bases not matched to a gene: 13. In DNA form, the CDR3 reads TGTGCCAGCAGCCCTTACCCCCCAGGGGGCGTTGGCTACACCTTC. The encoded protein is CASSPYPPGGVGYTF.

The J gene is TRBJ1-2, the V gene TRBV5-1; D gene uncertain. The CDR3 totals 13 residues. CDR1 is SGHRS, CDR2 YFSETQ, per germline. Between the trimmed V and J ends, which lost 4 bases and 8 bases, there was a span of 15 bases. The CDR3 spells CASSLLGIEGYTF. The CDR3, as DNA: TGCGCCAGCAGCCTGCTCGGGATCGAGGGCTACACCTTC.

V usage is TRBV6-4 and J usage is TRBJ2-2, with D maybe TRBD2 (6 bases). The V end was cut by 6 bases, the J end by 5 bases, with 13 bases between. Germline CDR1 reads MRHNA; CDR2 reads SNTAGT. The CDR3 covers 14 residues. CDR3 residues: CASSHLGGTGELFF. CDR3 in DNA: TGTGCCAGCAGCCATCTCGGGGGAACCGGGGAGCTGTTTTTT.

The CDR3 DNA follows: TGTGCCAGCAGTAGAGTAGCGGGAACACCCGACGAGCAGTACTTC. Translation gives CASSRVAGTPDEQYF. This chain uses TRBV27 with TRBJ2-7, with 8 nucleotides matching TRBD2. The CDR3 runs 15 residues. The trim removed 5 bases at V and 5 bases at J, leaving 11 bases unmatched. Germline V gene sequence: CDR1 MNHEY, CDR2 SMNVEV (reference sequence).

The rearrangement links TRBV6-1 to TRBJ1-5; tentative D call: TRBD1 (6 bases). The CDR3 totals 19 residues. Trimming cost V 2 bases and J 0 bases, with 20 bases left between them. The germline V gene encodes CDR1 MNHNS and CDR2 SASEGT. The CDR3 region is CASSERKGVSGYSNQPQHF. CDR3 DNA: TGTGCCAGCAGTGAACGGAAGGGGGTAAGCGGCTATAGCAATCAGCCCCAGCATTTT.

CDR3 loop: CASSDSSGHRNSPLHF. The CDR3 nucleotides are TGCGCCAGCAGTGACTCCTCAGGACATCGTAATTCACCCCTCCACTTT. V gene TRBV10-2 combines with J gene TRBJ1-6; the D gene is possibly TRBD1 (5 bases). The length of the CDR3 is 16 residues. V was trimmed by 3 bases and J by 6 bases, leaving 15 bases between them. Germline V gene sequence: CDR1 WSHSY, CDR2 SAAADI.

V is TRBV4-1 and J is TRBJ1-2, with D perhaps TRBD1 (6 bases). V was pared by 5 bases and J by 4 bases, with 11 bases between. In germline, CDR1 is MGHRA, CDR2 YSYEKL. This CDR3 spans 13 amino acids. This CDR3 is CASSEGGGYGYTF. CDR3 nucleotide sequence: TGCGCCAGCAGCGAAGGGGGGGGCTATGGCTACACCTTC.

The chain recombines TRBV5-1 with TRBJ2-7, with a weak D call TRBD1 (5 bases). The V and J ends lost 1 base and 4 bases respectively, with 15 bases between them. Germline CDR1 is SGHRS and CDR2 is YFSETQ. The CDR3 contains 15 residues. The CDR3 bases are TGCGCCAGCAGCTTGATGTATTGGGGCACATACGAGCAGTACGTC. It encodes CASSLMYWGTYEQYV.

CDR3 loop: CASSLARGETQYF. CDR3 bases: TGTGCCAGCAGCTTAGCGCGGGGAGAGACCCAGTACTTC. The chain joins TRBV7-6 to TRBJ2-5, with D possibly TRBD2 on 6 matching bases. V lost 0 bases and J 4 bases, leaving 6 bases between the germline ends. The germline V gene encodes CDR1 SGHVS and CDR2 FNYEAQ. This CDR3 has 13 amino acids.

This chain joins TRBV10-1 and TRBJ1-1; 7 bases map to TRBD1. Trimming cost V 8 bases and J 2 bases; bases outside gene matches: 8. CDR1 and CDR2 from the germline V gene are WNHNN and SYGVQD (reference sequence). CDR3 length equals 14 residues. The DNA for the CDR3 is TGCGCCAGCGACAGGGTACCCCGTAACACTGAAGCTTTCTTT. As protein: CASDRVPRNTEAFF.

This chain links TRBV5-1 with TRBJ2-7; 10 nucleotides align to TRBD1. The germline V gene has CDR1 SGHRS and CDR2 YFSETQ. This CDR3 has 13 residues. V was pared by 4 bases and J by 5 bases, with 3 bases of the junction left unmatched. This CDR3 is CASSAGQGDEQYF. CDR3 DNA sequence: TGCGCCAGCAGCGCTGGACAGGGGGACGAGCAGTACTTC.